This T cell receptor (beta chain) was captured by sequencing in a study of shared clonotypes between healthy human individuals. V was clipped by 0 bases and J by 8 bases, with 7 bases between them. The CDR3 spans 13 residues. CDR1 LGHNA and CDR2 YSLEER come from the germline V gene. Partitioning of CD4+ cells yielded a CD45RA+ naive subset and a CD45RA-negative memory subset. Clones were sequenced by immunoSEQ multiplex PCR, and TCRdb holds only the in-frame ones, with some missing. Found here are about 960,000 clones, over 60% of them singletons; the top ten hold about 1.5%. This clone was counted between two and nine times.

Sequencing was performed on memory CD4+ T cells sorted from blood. Described subset: CD45RA-negative fraction. This receptor was obtained from a man younger than 35 in good health. The gene calls are TRBV4-3 and TRBJ2-2, with a tentative D call TRBD2 (5 bases). The CDR3 region has the DNA TGCGCCAGCAGCCAAGATGGGAGAGGGGAGCTGTTTTTT. It specifies CASSQDGRGELFF.